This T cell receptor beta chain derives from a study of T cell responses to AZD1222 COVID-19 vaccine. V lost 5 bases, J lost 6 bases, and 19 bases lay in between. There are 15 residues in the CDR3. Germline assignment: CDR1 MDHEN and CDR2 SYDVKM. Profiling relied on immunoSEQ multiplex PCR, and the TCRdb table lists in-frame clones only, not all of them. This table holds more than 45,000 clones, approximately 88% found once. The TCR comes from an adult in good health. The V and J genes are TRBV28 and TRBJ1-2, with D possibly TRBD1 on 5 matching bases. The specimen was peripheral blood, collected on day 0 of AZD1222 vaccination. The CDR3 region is CASSQGIVSGHGYTF. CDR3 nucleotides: TGTGCCAGCAGTCAGGGTATTGTATCAGGTCATGGCTACACCTTC.